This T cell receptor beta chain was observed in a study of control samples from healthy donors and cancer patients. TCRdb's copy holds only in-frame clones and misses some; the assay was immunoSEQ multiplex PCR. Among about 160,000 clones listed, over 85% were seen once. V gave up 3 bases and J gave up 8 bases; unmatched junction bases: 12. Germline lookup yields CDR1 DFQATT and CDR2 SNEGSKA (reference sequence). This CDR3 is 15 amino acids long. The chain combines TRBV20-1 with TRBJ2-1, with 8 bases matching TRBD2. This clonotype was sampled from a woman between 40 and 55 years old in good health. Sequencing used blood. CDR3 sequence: CSASPGSGSRDEQFF. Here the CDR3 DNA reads TGCAGTGCTAGTCCCGGCAGCGGGAGTCGGGATGAGCAGTTCTTC.